The 18 T cell receptor beta chains below were found in one sample sequenced in a study of T cell responses to AZD1222 COVID-19 vaccine. Method: immunoSEQ multiplex PCR; TCRdb's copy keeps in-frame clones and lacks some. This table holds over 100,000 clones, roughly 89% found once. Sequencing used peripheral blood, obtained on day 0 of AZD1222 vaccination. The receptors shown here come from an adult in good health.

A single count supports this clone. The V gene is TRBV19, the J gene TRBJ1-1, with 8 bases matching TRBD1. This CDR3 spans 15 amino acids. J was trimmed by 2 bases and V by 7 bases; bases with no gene match: 9. Per germline, CDR1 LNHDA and CDR2 SQIVND (reference sequence). CDR3 sequence (DNA): TGTGCCAGTACCCCCAGACAGGGGCAAAACACTGAAGCTTTCTTT. Translation gives CASTPRQGQNTEAFF.

The V gene is TRBV9, the J gene TRBJ1-1, with D tentatively TRBD1 (6 bases). Germline CDR1 is SGDLS and CDR2 is YYNGEE. The CDR3 has 16 residues. Trimming took 6 bases from V and 4 from J, leaving 22 bases between them. CDR3 sequence reads: CASTLGGGGWPTEAFF. The DNA of the CDR3 is TGTGCCAGCACCTTAGGGGGGGGCGGGTGGCCCACTGAAGCTTTCTTT.

The chain joins TRBV7-8 to TRBJ2-1, with 9 nucleotides matching TRBD1. The CDR3 consists of 15 residues. The trim removed 1 base at V and 5 bases at J, leaving 3 bases unmatched. CDR1 SGHVS and CDR2 FQNEAQ come from the germline V gene. CDR3 residues: CASSLGQGVNNEQFF. DNA of the CDR3: TGTGCCAGCAGCTTAGGACAGGGGGTAAACAATGAGCAGTTCTTC.

The J gene is TRBJ2-7, the V gene TRBV6-2 or TRBV6-3; D is ambiguous. Germline values: CDR1 MNHEY, CDR2 SVGEGT. The CDR3 is 15 amino acids. Deletions cut 2 bases from V and 0 bases from J, with 11 bases between. This CDR3 reads CASSYRAESSYEQYF. The CDR3 DNA reads TGTGCCAGCAGTTACAGGGCGGAGAGCTCCTACGAGCAGTACTTC.

The genes are TRBV19 and TRBJ2-7; 9 bases are a match to TRBD1. V was pared by 5 bases and J by 4 bases, with 9 bases of the junction left unmatched. CDR3 length: 15 residues. The germline CDR1 and CDR2 sequences are LNHDA and SQIVND (reference sequence). As DNA, the CDR3 is TGTGCCAGTAGTCCTTTTACAGGGGGCGTATACGAGCAGTACTTC. Its protein is CASSPFTGGVYEQYF. Combining the CDR3 with reference TRBV19 and TRBJ2-7 gives the whole variable domain DGGITQSPKYLFRKEGQNVTLSCEQNLNHDAMYWYRQDPGQGLRLIYYSQIVNDFQKGDIAEGYSVSREKKESFPLTVTSAQKNPTAFYLCASSPFTGGVYEQYFGPGTRLTVT.

The gene calls are TRBV7-2 and TRBJ2-1; D is undetermined. V was trimmed by 0 bases and J by 4 bases, leaving 4 bases between them. The CDR3 extends over 13 amino acids. Germline-derived CDR1 and CDR2 are SGHTA and FQGNSA. As DNA, the CDR3 is TGTGCCAGCAGCTTAGCGGTTTACAATGAGCAGTTCTTC. Protein product: CASSLAVYNEQFF.

This clone was found a few times. As DNA, the CDR3 is TGTGCCAGCAGTTTAAGGGCAGGGAGCGGACGGCTAGCGGGAAACAATGAGCAGTTCTTC. This translates into CASSLRAGSGRLAGNNEQFF. The chain uses TRBV27 and TRBJ2-1; 9 bases are shared with TRBD2. The CDR3 spans 20 residues. V shed 2 bases, J shed 5 bases, and the junction held 19 bases outside the gene matches. The germline V gene has CDR1 MNHEY and CDR2 SMNVEV (reference sequence).

The V gene is TRBV5-1, the J gene TRBJ2-1, with no clear D. The CDR3 covers 14 residues. The ends were cut back, 0 bases at V and 6 bases at J, with 10 bases in the middle. The germline V gene has CDR1 SGHRS and CDR2 YFSETQ. DNA of the CDR3: TGCGCCAGCAGCTTGGCGCTTGGGTTCAATGAGCAGTTCTTC. Amino acid sequence: CASSLALGFNEQFF.

CDR3 DNA sequence: TGTGCCAGCAGGGCACAGGGGAAAGAAAAACTGTTTTTT. Translating it yields CASRAQGKEKLFF. The rearrangement joins TRBV25-1 to TRBJ1-4, with TRBD1 matching 7 bases. Germline V CDR1 and CDR2: MGHDK, SYGVNS. This CDR3 has 13 amino acids. V was pared by 6 bases and J by 8 bases, with 6 bases of the junction left unmatched.

This chain joins TRBV5-4 and TRBJ1-2, with 7 bases matching TRBD1. V lost 4 bases to trimming and J lost 4 bases; unmatched junction nucleotides: 13. The CDR3 totals 16 residues. CDR1 SGHNT and CDR2 YYREEE come from the germline V gene (reference sequence). Here the CDR3 DNA reads TGTGCCAGCAGCCCCATCCAGGGGGGAAGGGGCTATGGCTACACCTTC. It specifies CASSPIQGGRGYGYTF.

V and J are TRBV4-2 and TRBJ2-5; D is uncertain. V lost 6 bases to trimming and J lost 1 base, with 9 bases between them. CDR1 and CDR2 from the germline V gene are LGHNA and YNFKEQ. This CDR3 region has 13 residues. CDR3 bases: TGTGCCAGCAGGGCAGGAATCCAAGAGACCCAGTACTTC. Translation: CASRAGIQETQYF.

The chain combines TRBV9 with TRBJ1-2; possibly TRBD1 for D (5 bases). Trimming took off 0 bases at V and 6 bases at J, with 15 bases between the two ends. The germline V gene encodes CDR1 SGDLS and CDR2 YYNGEE. CDR3 length: 15 residues. The CDR3 DNA sequence: TGTGCCAGCAGCGTAGAGGTTACGGGGCGGGATGGCTACACCTTC. Its translation: CASSVEVTGRDGYTF.

The gene calls are TRBV30 and TRBJ1-2; D call uncertain. V was cut by 5 bases and J by 6 bases, with 10 bases left in between. The germline CDR1 and CDR2 sequences are GTSNPN and SVGIG (reference sequence). CDR3 length: 11 residues. The CDR3 coding sequence is TGTGCCTGGGTCAGGATGAATGGCTACACCTTC. Translated: CAWVRMNGYTF.

The chain is built from TRBV7-9 and TRBJ2-4; D is undetermined. The CDR3 covers 13 residues. Trimming took 5 bases from V and 8 from J, leaving 13 bases between them. The germline V gene has CDR1 SEHNR and CDR2 FQNEAQ (reference sequence). This CDR3 reads CASSNPSVDIQYF. CDR3 nucleotide sequence: TGTGCCAGCAGCAATCCGTCGGTAGACATTCAGTACTTC.

The chain employs TRBV21-1 and TRBJ2-1; the listed D gene, TRBD2, was not tested against the DNA. TRBV21-1 corresponds to a pseudogene. CDR3 length: 15 amino acids. The DNA for the CDR3 is TGTGCCAGCAGCAAAGAACTAGCGGGAGGGGATGAGCAGTTCTTC. It encodes CASSKELAGGDEQFF.

The V and J genes are TRBV6-6 and TRBJ2-2; D ambiguous. The CDR3 is made up of 13 amino acids. Per germline, CDR1 MNHNY and CDR2 SVGAGI (reference sequence). V dropped 6 bases and J dropped 1 base, with 6 bases sitting between them. CDR3 sequence: CASSAVNTGELFF. The CDR3 DNA follows: TGTGCCAGCAGCGCAGTGAACACCGGGGAGCTGTTTTTT.

This rearrangement joins TRBV29-1 to TRBJ2-2, with 8 bases matching TRBD1. The germline CDR1 and CDR2 sequences are SQVTM and ANQGSEA. V shed 6 bases and J 1 base; nucleotides not matched to a gene: 4. The length of the CDR3 is 14 residues. The chain's CDR3 is CSVRTGWNTGELFF. In DNA form, the CDR3 reads TGCAGCGTGAGGACAGGGTGGAACACCGGGGAGCTGTTTTTT.

This clone was counted only a few times. DNA of the CDR3: TGTGCCAGCAGCGGAAGTAGCGGTAGCTCCTACGAGCAGTACTTC. Translating it yields CASSGSSGSSYEQYF. V is TRBV2 and J is TRBJ2-7, with D possibly being TRBD2 (6 bases). The CDR3 contains 15 residues. Germline CDR1 and CDR2: SNHLY and FYNNEI. V lost 6 bases and J lost 0, with 15 bases in between.